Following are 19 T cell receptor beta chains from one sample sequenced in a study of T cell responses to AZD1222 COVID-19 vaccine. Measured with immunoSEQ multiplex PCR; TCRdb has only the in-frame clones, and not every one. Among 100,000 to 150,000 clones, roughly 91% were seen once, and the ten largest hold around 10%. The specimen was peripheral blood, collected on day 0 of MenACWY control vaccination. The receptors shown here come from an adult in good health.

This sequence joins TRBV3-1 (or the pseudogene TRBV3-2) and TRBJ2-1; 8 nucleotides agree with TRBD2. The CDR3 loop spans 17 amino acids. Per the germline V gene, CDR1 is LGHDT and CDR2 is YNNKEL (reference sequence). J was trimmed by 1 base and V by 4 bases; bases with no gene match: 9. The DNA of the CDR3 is TGTGCCAGCAGCCCGACCGGGACTAGTTTTTCCTACAATGAGCAGTTCTTC. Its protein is CASSPTGTSFSYNEQFF.

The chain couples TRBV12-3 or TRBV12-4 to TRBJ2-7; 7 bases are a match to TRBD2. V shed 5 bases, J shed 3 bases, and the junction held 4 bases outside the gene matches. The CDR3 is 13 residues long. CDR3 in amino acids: CASSRERGYEQYF. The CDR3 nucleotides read TGTGCCAGCAGTCGGGAGCGGGGCTACGAGCAGTACTTC.

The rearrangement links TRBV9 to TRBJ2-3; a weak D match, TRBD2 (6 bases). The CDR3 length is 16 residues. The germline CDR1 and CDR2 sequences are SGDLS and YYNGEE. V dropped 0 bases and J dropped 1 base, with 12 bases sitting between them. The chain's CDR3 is CASSVVPGAGTDTQYF. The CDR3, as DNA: TGTGCCAGCAGCGTAGTCCCGGGAGCGGGCACAGATACGCAGTATTTT.

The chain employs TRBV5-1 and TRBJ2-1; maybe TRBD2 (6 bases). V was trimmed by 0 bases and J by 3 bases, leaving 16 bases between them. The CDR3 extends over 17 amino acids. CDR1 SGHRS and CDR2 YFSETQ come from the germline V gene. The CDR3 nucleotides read TGCGCCAGCAGCTTGGCCCTCCGGAGGGGACTCTACAATGAGCAGTTCTTC. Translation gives CASSLALRRGLYNEQFF.

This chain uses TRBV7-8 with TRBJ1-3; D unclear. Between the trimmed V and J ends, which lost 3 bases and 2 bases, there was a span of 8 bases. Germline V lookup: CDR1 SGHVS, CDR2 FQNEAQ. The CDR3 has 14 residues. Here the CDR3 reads CASSLAPTGNTIYF. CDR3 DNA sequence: TGTGCCAGCAGCTTGGCCCCAACTGGAAACACCATATATTTT. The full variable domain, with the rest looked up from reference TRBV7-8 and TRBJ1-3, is GAGVSQSPRYKVAKRGQDVALRCDPISGHVSLFWYQQALGQGPEFLTYFQNEAQLDKSGLPSDRFFAERPEGSVSTLKIQRTQQEDSAVYLCASSLAPTGNTIYFGEGSWLTVV.

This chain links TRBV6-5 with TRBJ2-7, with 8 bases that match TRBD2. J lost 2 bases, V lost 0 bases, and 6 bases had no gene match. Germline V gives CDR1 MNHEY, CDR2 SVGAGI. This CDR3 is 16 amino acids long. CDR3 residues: CASSYSKRGITYEQYF. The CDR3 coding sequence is TGTGCCAGCAGTTACTCGAAGCGGGGGATTACCTACGAGCAGTACTTC.

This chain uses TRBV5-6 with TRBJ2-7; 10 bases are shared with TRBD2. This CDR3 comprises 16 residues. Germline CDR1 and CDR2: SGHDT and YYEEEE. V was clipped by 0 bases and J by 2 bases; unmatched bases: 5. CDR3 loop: CASSLGSGRPAYEQYF. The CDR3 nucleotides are TGTGCCAGCAGCTTGGGTAGCGGGAGGCCCGCCTACGAGCAGTACTTC.

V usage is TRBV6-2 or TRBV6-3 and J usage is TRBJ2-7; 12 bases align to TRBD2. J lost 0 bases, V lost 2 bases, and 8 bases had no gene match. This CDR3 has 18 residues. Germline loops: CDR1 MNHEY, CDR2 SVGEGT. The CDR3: CASSYAASGRADSYEQYF. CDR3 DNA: TGTGCCAGCAGTTACGCGGCTAGCGGGAGGGCCGACTCCTACGAGCAGTACTTC.

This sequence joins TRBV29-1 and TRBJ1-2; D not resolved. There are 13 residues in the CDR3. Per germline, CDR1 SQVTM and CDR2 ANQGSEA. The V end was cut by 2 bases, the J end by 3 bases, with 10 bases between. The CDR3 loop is CSVEHRRDYGYTF. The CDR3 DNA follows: TGCAGCGTTGAACATCGTAGGGACTATGGCTACACCTTC.

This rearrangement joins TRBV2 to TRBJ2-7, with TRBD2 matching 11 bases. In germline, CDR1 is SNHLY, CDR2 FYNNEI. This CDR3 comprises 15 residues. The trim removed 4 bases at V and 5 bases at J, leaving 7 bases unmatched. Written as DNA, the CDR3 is TGTGCCAGCAGTGTAGCGGGAGGGCCTGGACACGAGCAGTACTTC. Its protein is CASSVAGGPGHEQYF.

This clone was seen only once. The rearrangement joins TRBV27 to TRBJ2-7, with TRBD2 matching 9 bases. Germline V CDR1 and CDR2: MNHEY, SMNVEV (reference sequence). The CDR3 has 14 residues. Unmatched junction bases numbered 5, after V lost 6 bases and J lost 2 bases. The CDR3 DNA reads TGTGCCAGCAGCGTAGCGGGAGCGGCCTACGAGCAGTACTTC. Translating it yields CASSVAGAAYEQYF.

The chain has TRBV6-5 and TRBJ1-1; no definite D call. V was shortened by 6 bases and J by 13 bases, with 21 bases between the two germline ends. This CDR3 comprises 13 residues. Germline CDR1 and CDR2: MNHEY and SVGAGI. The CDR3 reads CASSLRSREFGFF. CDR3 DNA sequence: TGTGCCAGCAGCCTAAGAAGCCGGGAGTTCGGTTTCTTT.

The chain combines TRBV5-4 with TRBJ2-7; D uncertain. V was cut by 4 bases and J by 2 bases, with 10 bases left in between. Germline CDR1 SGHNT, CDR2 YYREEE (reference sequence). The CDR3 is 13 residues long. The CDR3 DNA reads TGTGCCAGCAGCCCTGTACCGGCCTACGAGCAGTACTTC. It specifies CASSPVPAYEQYF.

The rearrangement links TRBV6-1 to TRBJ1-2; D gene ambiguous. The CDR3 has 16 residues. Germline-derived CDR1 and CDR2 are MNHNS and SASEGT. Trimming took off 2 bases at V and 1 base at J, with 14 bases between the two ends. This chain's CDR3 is CASSESGGTVNYGYTF. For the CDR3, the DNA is TGTGCCAGCAGTGAAAGTGGTGGCACGGTTAACTATGGCTACACCTTC.

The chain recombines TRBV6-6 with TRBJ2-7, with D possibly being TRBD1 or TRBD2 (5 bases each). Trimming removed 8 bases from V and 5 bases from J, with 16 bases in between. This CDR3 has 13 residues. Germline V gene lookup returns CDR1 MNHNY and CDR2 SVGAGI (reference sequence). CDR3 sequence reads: CASGTAGRDEQYF. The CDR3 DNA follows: TGTGCCAGCGGGACGGCAGGGCGCGACGAGCAGTACTTC.

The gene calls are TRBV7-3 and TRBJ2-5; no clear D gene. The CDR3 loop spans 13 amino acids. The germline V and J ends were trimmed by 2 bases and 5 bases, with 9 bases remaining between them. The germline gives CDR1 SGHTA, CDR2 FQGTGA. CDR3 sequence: CASSLGKEETQYF. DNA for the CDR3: TGTGCCAGCAGCTTAGGGAAAGAGGAGACCCAGTACTTC. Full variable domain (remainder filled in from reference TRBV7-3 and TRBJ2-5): GAGVSQTPSNKVTEKGKYVELRCDPISGHTALYWYRQSLGQGPEFLIYFQGTGAADDSGLPNDRFFAVRPEGSVSTLKIQRTERGDSAVYLCASSLGKEETQYFGPGTRLLVL.

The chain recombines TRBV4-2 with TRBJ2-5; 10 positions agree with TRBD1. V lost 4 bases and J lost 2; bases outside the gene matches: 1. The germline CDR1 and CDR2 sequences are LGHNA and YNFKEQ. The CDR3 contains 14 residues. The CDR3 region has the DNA TGTGCCAGCAGCCCGGGACAGGGGCAAGAGACCCAGTACTTC. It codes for CASSPGQGQETQYF.

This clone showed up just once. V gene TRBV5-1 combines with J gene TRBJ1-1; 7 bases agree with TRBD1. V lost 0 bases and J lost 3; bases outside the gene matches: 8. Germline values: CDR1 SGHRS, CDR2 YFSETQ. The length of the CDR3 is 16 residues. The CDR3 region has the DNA TGCGCCAGCAGCTTGGACTTTGGACAGGCAGACACTGAAGCTTTCTTT. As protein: CASSLDFGQADTEAFF. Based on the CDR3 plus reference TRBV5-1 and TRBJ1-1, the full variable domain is KAGVTQTPRYLIKTRGQQVTLSCSPISGHRSVSWYQQTPGQGLQFLFEYFSETQRNKGNFPGRFSGRQFSNSRSEMNVSTLELGDSALYLCASSLDFGQADTEAFFGQGTRLTVV.

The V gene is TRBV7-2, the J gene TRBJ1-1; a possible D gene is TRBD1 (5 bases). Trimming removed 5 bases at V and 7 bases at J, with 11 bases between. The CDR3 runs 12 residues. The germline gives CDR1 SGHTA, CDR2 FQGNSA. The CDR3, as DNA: TGTGCCAGCAGCCCTGACAGACTTGAAGCTTTCTTT. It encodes CASSPDRLEAFF.